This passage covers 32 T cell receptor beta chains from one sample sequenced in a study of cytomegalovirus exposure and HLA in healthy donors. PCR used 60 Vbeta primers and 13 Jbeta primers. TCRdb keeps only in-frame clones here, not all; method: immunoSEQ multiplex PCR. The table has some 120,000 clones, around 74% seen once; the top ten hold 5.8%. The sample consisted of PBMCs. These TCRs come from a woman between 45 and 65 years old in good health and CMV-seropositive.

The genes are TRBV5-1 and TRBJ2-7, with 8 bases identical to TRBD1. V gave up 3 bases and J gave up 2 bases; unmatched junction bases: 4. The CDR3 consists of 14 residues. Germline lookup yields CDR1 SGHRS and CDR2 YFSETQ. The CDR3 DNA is TGCGCCAGCAGCTCGGGGACAGGTACCTACGAGCAGTACTTC. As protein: CASSSGTGTYEQYF.

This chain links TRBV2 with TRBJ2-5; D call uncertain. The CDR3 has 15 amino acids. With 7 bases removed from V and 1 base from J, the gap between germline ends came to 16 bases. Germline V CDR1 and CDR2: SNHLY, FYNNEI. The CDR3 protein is CASKSEALRQETQYF. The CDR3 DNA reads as TGTGCCAGCAAGTCCGAAGCGCTTCGCCAAGAGACCCAGTACTTC.

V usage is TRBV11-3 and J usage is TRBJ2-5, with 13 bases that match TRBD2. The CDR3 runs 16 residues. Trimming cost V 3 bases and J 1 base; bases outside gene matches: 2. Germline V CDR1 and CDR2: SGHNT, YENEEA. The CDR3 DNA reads TGTGCCAGCAGCTTTACTAGCGGGGGGGGCCAAGAGACCCAGTACTTC. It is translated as CASSFTSGGGQETQYF.

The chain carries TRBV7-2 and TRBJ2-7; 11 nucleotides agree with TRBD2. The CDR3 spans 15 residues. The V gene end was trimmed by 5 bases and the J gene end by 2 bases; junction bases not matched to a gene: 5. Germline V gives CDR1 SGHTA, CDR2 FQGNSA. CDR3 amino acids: CASSTSSGGTYEQYF. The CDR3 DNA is TGTGCCAGCAGCACCTCTAGCGGGGGGACCTACGAGCAGTACTTC.

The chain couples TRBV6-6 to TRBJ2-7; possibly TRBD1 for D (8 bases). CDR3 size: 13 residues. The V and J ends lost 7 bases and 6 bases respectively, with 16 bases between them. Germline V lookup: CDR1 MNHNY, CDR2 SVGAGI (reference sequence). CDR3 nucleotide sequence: TGTGCCAGCAACAACAGGGGGGGCGGCGAGCAGTACTTC. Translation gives CASNNRGGGEQYF.

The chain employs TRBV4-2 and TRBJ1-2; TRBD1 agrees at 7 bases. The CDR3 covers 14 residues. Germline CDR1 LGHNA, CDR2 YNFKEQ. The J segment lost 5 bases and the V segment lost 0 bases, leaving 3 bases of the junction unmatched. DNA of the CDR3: TGTGCCAGCAGCCAAGAACAGGGGAGTTATGGCTACACCTTC. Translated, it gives CASSQEQGSYGYTF.

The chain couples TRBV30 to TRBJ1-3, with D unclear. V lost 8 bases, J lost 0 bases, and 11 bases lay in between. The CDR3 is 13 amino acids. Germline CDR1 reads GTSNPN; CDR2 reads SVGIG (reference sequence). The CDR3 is CALEKNSGNTIYF. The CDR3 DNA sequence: TGTGCCCTGGAGAAGAACTCTGGAAACACCATATATTTT.

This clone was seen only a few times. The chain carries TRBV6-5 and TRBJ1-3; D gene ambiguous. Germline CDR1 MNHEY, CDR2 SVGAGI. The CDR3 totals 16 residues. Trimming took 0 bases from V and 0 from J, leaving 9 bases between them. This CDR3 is CASSYSRSSSGNTIYF. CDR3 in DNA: TGTGCCAGCAGTTACTCCCGATCCAGCTCTGGAAACACCATATATTTT.

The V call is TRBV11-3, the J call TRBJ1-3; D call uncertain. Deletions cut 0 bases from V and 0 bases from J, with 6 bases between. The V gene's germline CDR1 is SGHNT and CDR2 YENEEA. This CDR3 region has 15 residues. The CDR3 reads CASSLDRFSGNTIYF. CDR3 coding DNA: TGTGCCAGCAGCTTAGACAGATTCTCTGGAAACACCATATATTTT.

The CDR3 DNA follows: TGCGCCAGCAGCTTGGGGTGGGGGCCGGAGACCCAGTACTTC. As protein: CASSLGWGPETQYF. This sequence joins TRBV5-1 and TRBJ2-5; D is possibly TRBD1 (6 bases). V gave up 0 bases and J gave up 5 bases, with 11 bases separating them. This CDR3 has 14 residues. Germline CDR1 reads SGHRS; CDR2 reads YFSETQ.

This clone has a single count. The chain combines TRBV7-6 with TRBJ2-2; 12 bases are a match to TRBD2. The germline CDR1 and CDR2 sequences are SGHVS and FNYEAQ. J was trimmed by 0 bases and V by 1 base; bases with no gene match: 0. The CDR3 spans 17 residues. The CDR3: CASSLGTSGANTGELFF. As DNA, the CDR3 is TGTGCCAGCAGCTTAGGGACTAGCGGGGCGAACACCGGGGAGCTGTTTTTT.

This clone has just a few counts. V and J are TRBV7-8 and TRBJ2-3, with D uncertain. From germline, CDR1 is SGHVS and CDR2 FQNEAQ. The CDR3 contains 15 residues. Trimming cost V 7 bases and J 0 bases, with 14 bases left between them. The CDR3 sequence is CASTSRRFSTDTQYF. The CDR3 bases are TGTGCCAGCACCAGCCGGCGGTTTAGCACAGATACGCAGTATTTT.

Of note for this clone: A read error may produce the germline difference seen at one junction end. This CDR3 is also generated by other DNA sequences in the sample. CDR3 in DNA: TGCGCCAGCAGTCGGGACACCCATCAGCCCCAGCATTTT. It is translated as CASSRDTHQPQHF. The chain joins TRBV6-5 to TRBJ1-5; TRBD1 might be the D (6 bases). CDR1 is MNHEY and CDR2 is SVGAGI in the germline V gene. This CDR3 has 13 amino acids.

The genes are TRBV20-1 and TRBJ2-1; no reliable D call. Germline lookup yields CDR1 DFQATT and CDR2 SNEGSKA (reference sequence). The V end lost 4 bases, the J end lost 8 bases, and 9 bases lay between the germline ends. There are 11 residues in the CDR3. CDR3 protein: CSAIVTYEQFF. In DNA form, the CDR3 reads TGCAGTGCTATTGTAACTTATGAGCAGTTCTTC.

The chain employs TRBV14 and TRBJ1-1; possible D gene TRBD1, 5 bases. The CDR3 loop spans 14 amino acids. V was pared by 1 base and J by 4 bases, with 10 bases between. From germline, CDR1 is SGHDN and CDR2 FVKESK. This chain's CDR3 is CASSQVRGGTEAFF. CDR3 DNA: TGTGCCAGCAGCCAAGTAAGGGGCGGCACTGAAGCTTTCTTT.

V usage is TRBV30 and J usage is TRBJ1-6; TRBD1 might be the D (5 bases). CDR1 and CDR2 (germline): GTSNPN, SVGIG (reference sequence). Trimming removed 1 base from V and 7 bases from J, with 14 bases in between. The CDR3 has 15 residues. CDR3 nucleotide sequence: TGTGCCTGGAGTGGGGGCTTCCCCAAAAATTCACCCCTCCACTTT. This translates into CAWSGGFPKNSPLHF.

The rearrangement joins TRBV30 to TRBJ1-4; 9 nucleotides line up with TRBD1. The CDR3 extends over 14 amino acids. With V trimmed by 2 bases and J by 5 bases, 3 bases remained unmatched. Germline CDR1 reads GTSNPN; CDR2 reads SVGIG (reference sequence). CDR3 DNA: TGTGCCTGGAGTCGACAGGGGGGGAATGAAAAACTGTTTTTT. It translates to CAWSRQGGNEKLFF. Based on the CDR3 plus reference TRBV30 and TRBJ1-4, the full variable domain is SQTIHQWPATLVQPVGSPLSLECTVEGTSNPNLYWYRQAAGRGLQLLFYSVGIGQISSEVPQNLSASRPQDRQFILSSKKLLLSDSGFYLCAWSRQGGNEKLFFGSGTQLSVL.

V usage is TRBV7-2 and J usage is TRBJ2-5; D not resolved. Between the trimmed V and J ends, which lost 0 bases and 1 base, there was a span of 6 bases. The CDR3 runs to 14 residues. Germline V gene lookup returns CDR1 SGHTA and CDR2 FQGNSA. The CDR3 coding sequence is TGTGCCAGCAGCTTAGCGGCTTTCCAAGAGACCCAGTACTTC. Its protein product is CASSLAAFQETQYF. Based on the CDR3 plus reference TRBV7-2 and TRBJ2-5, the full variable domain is GAGVSQSPSNKVTEKGKDVELRCDPISGHTALYWYRQSLGQGLEFLIYFQGNSAPDKSGLPSDRFSAERTGGSVSTLTIQRTQQEDSAVYLCASSLAAFQETQYFGPGTRLLVL.

The CDR3, as DNA: TGTGCCAGCAGCTTCTCAACCCCGGGACTAGCGGGGGGCCACTACGAGCAGTACTTC. Translated, it gives CASSFSTPGLAGGHYEQYF. The chain links TRBV11-3 to TRBJ2-7; 15 bases map to TRBD2. The CDR3 consists of 19 residues. The V and J ends lost 3 bases and 3 bases, in that order; junction bases with no gene match: 12. CDR1 is SGHNT and CDR2 is YENEEA in the germline V gene.

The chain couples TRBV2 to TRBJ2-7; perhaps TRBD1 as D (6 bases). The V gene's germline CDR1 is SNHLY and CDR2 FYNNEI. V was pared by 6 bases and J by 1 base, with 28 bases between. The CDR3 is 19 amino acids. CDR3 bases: TGTGCCAGCAGGATTGGGTTGTCATCGGGACAAAAAATTTCCTACGAGCAGTACTTC. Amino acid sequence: CASRIGLSSGQKISYEQYF.

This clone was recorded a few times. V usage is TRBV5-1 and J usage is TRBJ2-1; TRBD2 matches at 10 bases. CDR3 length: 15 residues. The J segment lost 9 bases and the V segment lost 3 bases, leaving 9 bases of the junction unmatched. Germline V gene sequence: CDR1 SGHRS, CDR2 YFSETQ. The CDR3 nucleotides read TGCGCCAGCAGCTACAGCGGGGGGGGTGGTAGTGAGCAGTTCTTC. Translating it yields CASSYSGGGGSEQFF.

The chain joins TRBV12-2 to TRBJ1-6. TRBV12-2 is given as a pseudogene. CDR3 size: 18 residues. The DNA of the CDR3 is TGTGCAAGTCGCTTAGCTACAGAGCTAGCCTCCTATAATTCACCCCTCCACTTT. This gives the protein CASRLATELASYNSPLHF.

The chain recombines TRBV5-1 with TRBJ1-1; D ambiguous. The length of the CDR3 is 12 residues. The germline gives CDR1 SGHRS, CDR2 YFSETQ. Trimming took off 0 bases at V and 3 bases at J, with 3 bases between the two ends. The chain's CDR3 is CASSLVDTEAFF. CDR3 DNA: TGCGCCAGCAGCTTGGTCGACACTGAAGCTTTCTTT.

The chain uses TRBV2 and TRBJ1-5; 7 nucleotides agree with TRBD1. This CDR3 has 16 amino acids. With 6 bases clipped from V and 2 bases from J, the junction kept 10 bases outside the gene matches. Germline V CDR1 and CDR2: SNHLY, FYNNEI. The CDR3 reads CASRLAGGSGNQPQHF. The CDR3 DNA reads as TGTGCCAGCAGACTCGCAGGGGGTTCGGGCAATCAGCCCCAGCATTTT.

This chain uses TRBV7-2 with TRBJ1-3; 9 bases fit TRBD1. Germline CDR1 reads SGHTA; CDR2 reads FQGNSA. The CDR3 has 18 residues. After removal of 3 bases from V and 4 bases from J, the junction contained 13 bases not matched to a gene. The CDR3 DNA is TGTGCCAGCAGCTTCGTCGGGGTACAGGGGGCAGGGGGAAACACCATATATTTT. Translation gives CASSFVGVQGAGGNTIYF. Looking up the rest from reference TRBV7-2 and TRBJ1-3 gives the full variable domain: GAGVSQSPSNKVTEKGKDVELRCDPISGHTALYWYRQSLGQGLEFLIYFQGNSAPDKSGLPSDRFSAERTGGSVSTLTIQRTQQEDSAVYLCASSFVGVQGAGGNTIYFGEGSWLTVV.

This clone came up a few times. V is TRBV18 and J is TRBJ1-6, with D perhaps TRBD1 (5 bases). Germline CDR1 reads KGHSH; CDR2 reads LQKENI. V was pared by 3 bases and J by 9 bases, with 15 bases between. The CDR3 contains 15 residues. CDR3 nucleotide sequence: TGTGCCAGCTCACCCGCGGGGCGGACGAGTTCACCCCTCCACTTT. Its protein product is CASSPAGRTSSPLHF.

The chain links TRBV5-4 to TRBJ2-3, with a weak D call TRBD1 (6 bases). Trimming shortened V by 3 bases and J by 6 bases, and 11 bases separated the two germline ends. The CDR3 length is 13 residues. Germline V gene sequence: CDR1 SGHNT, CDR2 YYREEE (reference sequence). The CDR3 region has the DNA TGTGCCAGCAGCTCCACTAGGGGGGATACGCAGTATTTT. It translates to CASSSTRGDTQYF.

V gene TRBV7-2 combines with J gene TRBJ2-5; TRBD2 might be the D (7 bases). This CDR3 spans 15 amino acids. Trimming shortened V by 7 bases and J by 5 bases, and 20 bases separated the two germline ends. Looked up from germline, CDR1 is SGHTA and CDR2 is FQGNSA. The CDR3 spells CASTDYGGGVETQYF. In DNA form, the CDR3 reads TGTGCCAGCACGGACTACGGCGGGGGCGTGGAGACCCAGTACTTC.

The CDR3 sequence is CASSESLIFF. As DNA, the CDR3 is TGCGCCAGCAGTGAGTCTCTTATTTTCTTT. The chain combines TRBV10-1 with TRBJ1-1; D is unclear. The germline V gene has CDR1 WNHNN and CDR2 SYGVQD (reference sequence). V dropped 0 bases and J dropped 13 bases, with 6 bases sitting between them. CDR3 length equals 10 residues.

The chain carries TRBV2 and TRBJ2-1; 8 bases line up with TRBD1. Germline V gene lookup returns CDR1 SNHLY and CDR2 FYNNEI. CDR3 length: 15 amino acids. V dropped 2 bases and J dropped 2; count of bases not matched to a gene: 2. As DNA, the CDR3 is TGTGCCAGCAGTGAACTGGGACAGGCCTACAATGAGCAGTTCTTC. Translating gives CASSELGQAYNEQFF. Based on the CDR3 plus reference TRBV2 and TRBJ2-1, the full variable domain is EPEVTQTPSHQVTQMGQEVILRCVPISNHLYFYWYRQILGQKVEFLVSFYNNEISEKSEIFDDQFSVERPDGSNFTLKIRSTKLEDSAMYFCASSELGQAYNEQFFGPGTRLTVL.

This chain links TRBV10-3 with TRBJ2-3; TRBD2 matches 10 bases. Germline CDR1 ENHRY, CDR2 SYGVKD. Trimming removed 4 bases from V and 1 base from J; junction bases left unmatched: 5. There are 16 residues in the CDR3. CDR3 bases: TGTGCCATCAGTGGCCTAGCGGGGGTACGCACAGATACGCAGTATTTT. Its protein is CAISGLAGVRTDTQYF.

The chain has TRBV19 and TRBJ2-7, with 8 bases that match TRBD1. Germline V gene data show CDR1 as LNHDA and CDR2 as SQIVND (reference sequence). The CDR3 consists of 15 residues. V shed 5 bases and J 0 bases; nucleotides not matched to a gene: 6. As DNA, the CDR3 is TGTGCCAGTAGTGTCCGGGACAGGAGCTCCTACGAGCAGTACTTC. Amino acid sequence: CASSVRDRSSYEQYF.